The entry below gives a single TCR beta chain sequence along with its context. Its antigen is currently unknown. This specimen belongs to a study of cytomegalovirus exposure and HLA in healthy donors. Study-level background: The use of the same platform for the roughly 130 validation repertoires and the 600 to 700 first-cohort repertoires was reported by a later analysis. The study, taken as a whole, reports: Under in vitro conditions, three CMV-associated chains were confirmed as specific for CMV antigens. Associated with cytomegalovirus, according to the listing, were around 160 TCR beta chains.

Using immunoSEQ multiplex PCR, the repertoire was profiled, and TCRdb retains in-frame clones only, with some absent. This sample carries about 140,000 clones, 84% of them seen once, and the ten largest clones take over 1.1%. Germline-derived CDR1 and CDR2 are SEHNR and FQNEAQ (reference sequence). The CDR3 loop spans 12 amino acids. Between the trimmed V and J ends, which lost 3 bases and 11 bases, there was a span of 8 bases. The chain combines TRBV7-9 with TRBJ1-6, with unresolved D. This clonotype was obtained from a woman aged 25 to 45 in good health and CMV-seronegative. The sequencing sample was made of PBMCs. CDR3 loop: CASSFPRAPLHF. The CDR3 bases are TGTGCCAGCAGCTTTCCCCGAGCACCCCTCCACTTT.